What follows describes a single T cell receptor beta chain. This CDR3 contains 17 residues. Trimming at V came to 0 bases and at J to 0 bases, leaving 7 bases not matched to a gene. CDR1 and CDR2 from the germline V gene are SGDLS and YYNGEE. The data are from a study of blood T cell repertoires in COVID-19. Study as a whole: From T cells, B-cell-depleted T cells, or PBMCs came the material, which was cDNA or gDNA.

TCRdb's copy holds only in-frame clones and misses some; the assay was immunoSEQ multiplex PCR. The data show 90,000 to 150,000 clones, approximately 92% seen once. Sequenced input: peripheral blood. This sequence originates from a man between 65 and 85 years old with active or convalescent COVID-19. V usage is TRBV9 and J usage is TRBJ1-2; the match to TRBD1 covers 8 bases. The CDR3, as DNA: TGTGCCAGCAGCGTAGCTGGGACAGGCAATCCTAACTATGGCTACACCTTC. This translates into CASSVAGTGNPNYGYTF.